Listed here is a single T cell receptor (beta chain). Antigen unknown. The DNA input per sorted-subset replicate PCR was 200 ng, corresponding to some 33,000 T cell genomes. Generated by immunoSEQ multiplex PCR, the TCRdb table keeps only in-frame clones and is missing some. The table includes over 850,000 clones, approximately 78% detected once. The data derive from a study of shared clonotypes between healthy human individuals. Study-level background: CD4 naive and CD4 memory each took three plates per donor, while CD8 naive took two and CD8 memory one. Whole-study results and caveats: With a handful of donors compared, approximately 5% of naive CD4 clonotypes were shared.

The source material was memory CD4+ T cells from PBMCs. Subset reported: CD45RA-negative fraction. The clonotype comes from a man younger than 35 in good health. Some clones in this sample may be carry-over from other donors' samples.

The CDR3 region has the DNA TGTGCCAGCAGCCTTCAGGGGGAAGGGACTGAAGCTTTCTTT. It specifies CASSLQGEGTEAFF. V gene TRBV2 combines with J gene TRBJ1-1, with 7 bases matching TRBD1. Trimming took 6 bases from V and 5 from J; bases not matched to a gene: 9. Germline CDR1 SNHLY, CDR2 FYNNEI. The CDR3 totals 14 residues.